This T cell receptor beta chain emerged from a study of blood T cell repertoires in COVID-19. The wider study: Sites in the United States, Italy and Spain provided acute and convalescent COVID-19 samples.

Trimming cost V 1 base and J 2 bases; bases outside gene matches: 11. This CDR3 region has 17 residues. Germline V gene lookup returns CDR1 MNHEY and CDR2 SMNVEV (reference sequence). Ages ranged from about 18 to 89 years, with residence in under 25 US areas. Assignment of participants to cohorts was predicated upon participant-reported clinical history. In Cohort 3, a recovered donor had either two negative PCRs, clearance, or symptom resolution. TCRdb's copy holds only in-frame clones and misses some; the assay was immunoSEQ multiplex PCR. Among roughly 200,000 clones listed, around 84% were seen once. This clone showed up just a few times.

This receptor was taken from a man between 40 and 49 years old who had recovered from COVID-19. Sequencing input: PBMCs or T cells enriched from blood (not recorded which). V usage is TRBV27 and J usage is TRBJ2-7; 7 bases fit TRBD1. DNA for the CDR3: TGTGCCAGCAGTTTATGGTGGGCAGGGGGAAGGGCCTACGAGCAGTACTTC. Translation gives CASSLWWAGGRAYEQYF.